Below are 11 T cell receptor beta chains sequenced from a single sample in a study of OX40 agonist ivuxolimab in advanced cancers. Sequencing used immunoSEQ multiplex PCR; TCRdb keeps in-frame clones, though not all of them. The profile shows around 56,000 clones, approximately 80% of them singletons. Sample: CD4+ or CD8+ T cells sorted from blood, taken in a trial of the OX40 agonist ivuxolimab. These receptors were obtained from an adult with an advanced solid tumor such as melanoma, head and neck, liver or kidney cancer.

This clone was found a few times. The V gene is TRBV1, the J gene TRBJ2-2; the table's D call of TRBD1 was not tested on the DNA. TRBV1 is noted as a pseudogene. The CDR3 length is 17 residues. This chain's CDR3 is CTSSQGPKGADTGELFF. CDR3 sequence (DNA): TGCACCAGCAGCCAAGGTCCCAAGGGGGCCGACACCGGGGAGCTGTTTTTT.

The J gene is TRBJ2-3, the V gene TRBV25-1; a possible D gene is TRBD2 (5 bases). The CDR3 consists of 15 residues. CDR1 is MGHDK, CDR2 SYGVNS, per germline. V lost 4 bases to trimming and J lost 0 bases, with 11 bases between them. CDR3 sequence reads: CASSGRLSSTDTQYF. The CDR3 bases are TGTGCCAGCAGTGGACGACTATCTAGCACAGATACGCAGTATTTT.

The chain combines TRBV7-9 with TRBJ2-7, with 8 bases fitting TRBD1. The germline V gene has CDR1 SEHNR and CDR2 FQNEAQ (reference sequence). This CDR3 region has 15 residues. The V gene end was trimmed by 6 bases and the J gene end by 1 base; junction bases not matched to a gene: 8. CDR3 DNA sequence: TGTGCCAGCAGTGCAGGGGGCCTAGCATCCTACGAGCAGTACTTC. It translates to CASSAGGLASYEQYF.

This clone was detected only a few times. The chain is built from TRBV6-5 and TRBJ2-1, with a possible D match to TRBD2 (6 bases). The CDR3 totals 15 residues. Trimming shortened V by 5 bases and J by 0 bases, and 11 bases separated the two germline ends. The germline V gene encodes CDR1 MNHEY and CDR2 SVGAGI. The CDR3 loop is CASSRGVPSYNEQFF. CDR3 nucleotide sequence: TGTGCCAGCAGTCGCGGGGTTCCCTCCTACAATGAGCAGTTCTTC.

This clone rates as medium-sized. V usage is TRBV19 and J usage is TRBJ2-1; 7 bases line up with TRBD2. Trimming cost V 4 bases and J 0 bases; bases outside gene matches: 9. CDR1 is LNHDA and CDR2 is SQIVND in the germline V gene (reference sequence). The CDR3 covers 17 residues. CDR3 nucleotides: TGTGCCAGTAGTAGTTCTCTAGCGGTTAGCTCCTACAATGAGCAGTTCTTC. Its protein product is CASSSSLAVSSYNEQFF.

The rearrangement links TRBV20-1 to TRBJ2-1; TRBD2 agrees at 7 bases. Germline CDR1 and CDR2: DFQATT and SNEGSKA (reference sequence). CDR3 size: 11 residues. Trimming cost V 3 bases and J 13 bases; bases outside gene matches: 6. CDR3 protein: CSASLAARQFF. The CDR3 coding sequence is TGCAGTGCTAGCCTAGCGGCCCGCCAGTTCTTC.

The V and J genes are TRBV18 and TRBJ2-1, with 11 positions matching TRBD2. This CDR3 is 16 amino acids long. With V trimmed by 3 bases and J by 5 bases, 6 bases remained unmatched. CDR1 is KGHSH and CDR2 is LQKENI in the germline V gene. The CDR3 sequence is CASSPRGLAGDNEQFF. The CDR3 DNA reads TGTGCCAGCTCACCCAGAGGACTAGCGGGCGACAATGAGCAGTTCTTC.

V and J are TRBV29-1 and TRBJ1-2; 7 bases fit TRBD1. J was trimmed by 8 bases and V by 7 bases; bases with no gene match: 10. The CDR3 has 12 amino acids. Germline V gene sequence: CDR1 SQVTM, CDR2 ANQGSEA. The CDR3, as DNA: TGCAGCGCCTTAGGGACAGACCGGGGCTACACCTTC. Translated, it gives CSALGTDRGYTF.

The chain uses TRBV11-2 and TRBJ1-1; D gene ambiguous. The germline V and J ends were trimmed by 7 bases and 4 bases, with 16 bases remaining between them. Germline-derived CDR1 and CDR2 are SGHAT and FQNNGV. This CDR3 is 14 amino acids long. CDR3 in DNA: TGTGCCAGCACCCCGGGGAGAAGTCCCACTGAAGCTTTCTTT. The encoded protein is CASTPGRSPTEAFF.

The chain couples TRBV18 to TRBJ2-7; 9 bases match TRBD1. Germline V CDR1 and CDR2: KGHSH, LQKENI. Unmatched junction bases numbered 6, after V lost 6 bases and J lost 0 bases. This CDR3 has 15 residues. CDR3 nucleotide sequence: TGTGCCAGCTCGATGGGACAGGGAAGCTCCTACGAGCAGTACTTC. Amino acid sequence: CASSMGQGSSYEQYF. The entire variable domain, with the rest obtained from reference TRBV18 and TRBJ2-7, is as follows: NAGVMQNPRHLVRRRGQEARLRCSPMKGHSHVYWYRQLPEEGLKFMVYLQKENIIDESGMPKERFSAEFPKEGPSILRIQQVVRGDSAAYFCASSMGQGSSYEQYFGPGTRLTVT.

The chain joins TRBV19 to TRBJ1-5, with 7 bases aligning to TRBD1. The CDR3 runs to 15 residues. With V trimmed by 2 bases and J by 5 bases, 6 bases remained unmatched. In germline, CDR1 is LNHDA, CDR2 SQIVND (reference sequence). CDR3 nucleotides: TGTGCCAGTAGTATAATGGCAGGGGGTGATCAGCCCCAGCATTTT. Protein: CASSIMAGGDQPQHF. Looking up the rest from reference TRBV19 and TRBJ1-5 gives the full variable domain: DGGITQSPKYLFRKEGQNVTLSCEQNLNHDAMYWYRQDPGQGLRLIYYSQIVNDFQKGDIAEGYSVSREKKESFPLTVTSAQKNPTAFYLCASSIMAGGDQPQHFGDGTRLSIL.